The TCR beta chain under discussion was sequenced for a study of CD8 T cells in Susac syndrome. The study, taken as a whole, reports: A relatively small number of individuals underwent TCR sequencing and HLA analysis.

The patients who served as multiple sclerosis controls were treatment-naive and had stable or active relapsing-remitting disease that fulfilled the revised McDonald criteria. The TEMRA cells underwent FACS enrichment, while the CD8+ and CD4+ T cells underwent negative isolation. This CDR3 region has 17 residues. CDR1 MNHEY and CDR2 SMNVEV come from the germline V gene (reference sequence). The V and J ends lost 5 bases and 4 bases, in that order; junction bases with no gene match: 10. Random hexamers primed reverse transcription of roughly 0.5 to 1 ug RNA. The immunoSEQ assay covered 54 Vbeta and 13 Jbeta segments for CDR3. Using its own MiXCR run on the immunoSEQ multiplex PCR reads, TCRdb lists one record per CDR3 protein. The sample holds about 180,000 distinct CDR3 sequences; approximately 96% are singletons and the top ten take 0.15% to 0.2%. Concerning this clonotype itself: The antigen is not known.

The sample consisted of CD8+ T cells from PBMCs. This TCR came from a human donor with multiple sclerosis. The chain recombines TRBV27 with TRBJ2-1, with 11 bases identical to TRBD2. The CDR3 DNA sequence: TGTGCCAGCAGTCCGTTAGCGGGAGGGCTCCTTTACAATGAGCAGTTCTTC. It encodes CASSPLAGGLLYNEQFF.